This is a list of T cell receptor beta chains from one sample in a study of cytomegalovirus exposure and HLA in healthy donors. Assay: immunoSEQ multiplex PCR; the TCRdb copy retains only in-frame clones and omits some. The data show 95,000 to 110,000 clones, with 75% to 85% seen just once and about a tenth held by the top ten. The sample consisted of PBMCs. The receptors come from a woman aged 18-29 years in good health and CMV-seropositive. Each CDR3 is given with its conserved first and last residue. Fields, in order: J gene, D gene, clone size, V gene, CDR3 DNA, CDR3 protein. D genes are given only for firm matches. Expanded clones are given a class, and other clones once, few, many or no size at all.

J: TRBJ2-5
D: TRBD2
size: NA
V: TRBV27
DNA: TGTGCCAGCAGTTCGGGACTAGCGGGAGAACGAGAGACCCAGTACTTC
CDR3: CASSSGLAGERETQYF

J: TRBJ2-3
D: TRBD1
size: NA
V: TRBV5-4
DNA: TGTGCCAGCAGCCTGGACAGGGATACGCAGTATTTT
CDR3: CASSLDRDTQYF

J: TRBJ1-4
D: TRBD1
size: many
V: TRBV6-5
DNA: TGTGCCAGCAGGCCCCGGGACAGGCAAAATGAAAAACTGTTTTTT
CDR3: CASRPRDRQNEKLFF

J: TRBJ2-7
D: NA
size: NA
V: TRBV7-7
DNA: TGTGCCAGCAGCCCCCTCGTCGACAGACTCCTCTCCTACGAGCAGTACTTC
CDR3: CASSPLVDRLLSYEQYF

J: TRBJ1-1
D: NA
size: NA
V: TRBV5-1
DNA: TGCGCCAGCAGCCGTGGGGGGGACACTGAAGCTTTCTTT
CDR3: CASSRGGDTEAFF

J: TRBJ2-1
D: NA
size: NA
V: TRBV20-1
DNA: TGCAGTGTGGGGGGAGACAATGAGCAGTTCTTC
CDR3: CSVGGDNEQFF

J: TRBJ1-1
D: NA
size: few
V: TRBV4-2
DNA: TGTGCCAGCAGCCAAGAGGGCAGGAACACTGAAGCTTTCTTT
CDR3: CASSQEGRNTEAFF

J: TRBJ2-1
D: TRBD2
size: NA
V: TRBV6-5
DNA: TGTGCCAGCAGTTACTGGAGCGGGGGGGCTAATGAGCAGTTCTTC
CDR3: CASSYWSGGANEQFF

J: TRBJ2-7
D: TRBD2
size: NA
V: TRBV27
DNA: TGTGCCAGCAGCCTAAGGACTAGCGGACCCTACGAGCAGTACTTC
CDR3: CASSLRTSGPYEQYF

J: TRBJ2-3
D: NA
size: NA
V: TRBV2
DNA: TGTGCCAGCAGGGCTGTCACAGATACGCAGTATTTT
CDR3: CASRAVTDTQYF

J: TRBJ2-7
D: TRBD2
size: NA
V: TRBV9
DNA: TGTGCCAGCAGCCCACCTGGGGAGGGCGACTACGAGCAGTACTTC
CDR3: CASSPPGEGDYEQYF

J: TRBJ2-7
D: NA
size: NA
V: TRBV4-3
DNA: TGCGCCAGCAGCCAAGATCATGGAACAGCCTACGAGCAGTACTTC
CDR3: CASSQDHGTAYEQYF

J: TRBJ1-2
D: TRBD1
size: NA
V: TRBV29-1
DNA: TGCAGCGTTGAGGAACAGGGGGCGCGGGGCTACACCTTC
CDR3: CSVEEQGARGYTF

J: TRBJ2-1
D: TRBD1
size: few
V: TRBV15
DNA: TGTGCCACCAGCAGAGTGGCAGGGGGCCATGAGCAGTTCTTC
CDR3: CATSRVAGGHEQFF

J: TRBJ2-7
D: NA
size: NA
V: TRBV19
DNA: TGTGCCAGTAGTATTAGTGAAGCCTACGAGCAGTACTTC
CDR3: CASSISEAYEQYF

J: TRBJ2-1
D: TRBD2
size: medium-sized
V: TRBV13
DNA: TGTGCCAGCAGCCCAGCCGAGGGAGGGCCCTACAATGAGCAGTTCTTC
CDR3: CASSPAEGGPYNEQFF

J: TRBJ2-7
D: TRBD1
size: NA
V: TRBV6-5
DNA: TGTGCCAGCAGTTACGCTGGTGACAGGGCCTACGAGCAGTACTTC
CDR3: CASSYAGDRAYEQYF

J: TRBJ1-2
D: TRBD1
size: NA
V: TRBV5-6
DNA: TGTGCCAGCAGCGGGGACAGGGGGAACTATGGCTACACCTTC
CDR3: CASSGDRGNYGYTF

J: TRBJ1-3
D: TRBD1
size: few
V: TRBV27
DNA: TGTGCCAGCAGCCGACAGGGGCTCTCTGGAAACACCATATATTTT
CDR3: CASSRQGLSGNTIYF

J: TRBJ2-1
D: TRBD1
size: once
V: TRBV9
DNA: TGTGCCAGCAGCCAGGGACAGGTCAACAATGAGCAGTTCTTC
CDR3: CASSQGQVNNEQFF

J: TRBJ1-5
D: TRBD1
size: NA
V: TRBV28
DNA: TGTGCCAGCAGTTTAAGGGGGCTAGTAGAGCCCCAGCATTTT
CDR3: CASSLRGLVEPQHF

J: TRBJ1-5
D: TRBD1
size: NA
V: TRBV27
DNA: TGTGCCAGCAGTATAACAGGGGGCAGTCAGCCCCAGCATTTT
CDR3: CASSITGGSQPQHF

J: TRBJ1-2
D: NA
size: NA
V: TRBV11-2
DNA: TGTGCCAGCAGCTCTCTAGGGAGGAGGGGCTACACCTTC
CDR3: CASSSLGRRGYTF

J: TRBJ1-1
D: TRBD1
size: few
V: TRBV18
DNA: TGTGCCAGCTCAGACCGGGACAGGGGTGAAGCTTTCTTT
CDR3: CASSDRDRGEAFF

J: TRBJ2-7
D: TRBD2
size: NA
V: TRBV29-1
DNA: TGCAGCGTTGACAGCGGGGGCTTCTCCTACGAGCAGTACTTC
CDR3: CSVDSGGFSYEQYF

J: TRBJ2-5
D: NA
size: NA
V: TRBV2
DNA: TGTGCCAGCAGTGCTCAGGGGCTGGAGACCCAGTACTTC
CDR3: CASSAQGLETQYF

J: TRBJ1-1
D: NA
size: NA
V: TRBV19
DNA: TGTGCCAGTAGTATCCTCGGACAGTCGTATGAAGCTTTCTTT
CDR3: CASSILGQSYEAFF

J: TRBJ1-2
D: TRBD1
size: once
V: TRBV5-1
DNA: TGCGCCAGCAGCTTCGGGACAGGGAGAGACTATGGCTACACCTTC
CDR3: CASSFGTGRDYGYTF

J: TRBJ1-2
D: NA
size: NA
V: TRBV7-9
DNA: TGTGCTTCGGCCACGGGCGGGGGTCCCTATGGCTACACCTTC
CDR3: CASATGGGPYGYTF

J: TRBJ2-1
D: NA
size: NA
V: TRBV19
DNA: TGTGCCACTACGCAGGGACACCCCTCGAATGAGCAGTTCTTC
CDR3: CATTQGHPSNEQFF

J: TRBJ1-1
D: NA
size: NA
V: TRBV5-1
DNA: TGCGCCAGCAGCGAAATCCCAAACAGGGTAGGCACTGAAGCTTTCTTT
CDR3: CASSEIPNRVGTEAFF

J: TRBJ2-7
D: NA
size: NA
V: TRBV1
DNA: TGCACCAGCAGCCCGTCGGGCTACGAGCAGTACTTC
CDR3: CTSSPSGYEQYF

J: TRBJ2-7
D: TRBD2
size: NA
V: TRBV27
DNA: TGTGCCACCCAGCGTAGCGGGAGGGCTGAGGACGAGCAGTACTTC
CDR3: CATQRSGRAEDEQYF

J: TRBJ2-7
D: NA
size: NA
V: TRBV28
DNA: TGTGCCAGCAGACCCTCCGCCCCGCGCCTCTCCTACGAGCAGTACTTC
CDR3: CASRPSAPRLSYEQYF

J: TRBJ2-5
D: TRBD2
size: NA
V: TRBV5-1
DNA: TGCGCCAGCAGCATAGCGGGAGCTGGCCAAGAGACCCAGTACTTC
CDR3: CASSIAGAGQETQYF

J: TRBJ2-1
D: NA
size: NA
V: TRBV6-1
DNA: TGTGCCAGCAGCCCACAGGGAAAGTCCTACAATGAGCAGTTCTTC
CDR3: CASSPQGKSYNEQFF

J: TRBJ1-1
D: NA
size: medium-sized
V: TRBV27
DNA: TGTGCCAGCAGTTTCGGGGGAGGCACTGAAGCTTTCTTT
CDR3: CASSFGGGTEAFF

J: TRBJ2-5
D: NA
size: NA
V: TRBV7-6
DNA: TGTGCCAGCAGCTCCATTTGGGGGCCGCAAGAGACCCAGTACTTC
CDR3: CASSSIWGPQETQYF

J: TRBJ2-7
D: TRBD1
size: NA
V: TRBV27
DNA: TGTGCCAGCAGCCTGCAGGGGGCCGAGCAGTACTTC
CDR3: CASSLQGAEQYF

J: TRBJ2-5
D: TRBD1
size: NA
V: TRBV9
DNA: TGTGCCAGCAGCGTAGAGTGGGGAACAGGGGGCTCTGGGGAGACCCAGTACTTC
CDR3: CASSVEWGTGGSGETQYF

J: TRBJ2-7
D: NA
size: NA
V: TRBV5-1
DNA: TGCGCCAGCAGCTTGACAGATCCCACCTACGAGCAGTACTTC
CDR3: CASSLTDPTYEQYF

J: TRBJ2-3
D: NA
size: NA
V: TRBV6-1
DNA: TGTGCCAGCAGTGGACTCTACACAGATACGCAGTATTTT
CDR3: CASSGLYTDTQYF

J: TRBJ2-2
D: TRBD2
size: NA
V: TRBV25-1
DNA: TGTGCCAGCAGTGAATCACGCGGGAGGTCCCAACCCGCCGGGGAGCTGTTTTTT
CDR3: CASSESRGRSQPAGELFF

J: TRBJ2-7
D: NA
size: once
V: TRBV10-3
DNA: TGTGCCATCAGTGGAGCTTCGAGACAGGACGGGTACGAGCAGTACTTC
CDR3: CAISGASRQDGYEQYF

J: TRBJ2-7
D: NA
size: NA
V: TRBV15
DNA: TGTGCCACCAGCAGAGATGTGGGCGGGGCACACGAGCAGTACTTC
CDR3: CATSRDVGGAHEQYF

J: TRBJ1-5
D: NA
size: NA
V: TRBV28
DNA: TGTGCCAGCAGGGAGATCAATCAGCCCCAGCATTTT
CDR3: CASREINQPQHF

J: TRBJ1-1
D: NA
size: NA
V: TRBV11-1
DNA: TGTGCCAGCAGCCCTAGGCGTGTGGGAGGTTTTAGGAACACTGAAGCTTTCTTT
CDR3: CASSPRRVGGFRNTEAFF

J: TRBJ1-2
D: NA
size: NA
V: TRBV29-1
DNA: TGCAGCGTTGAGGGGGGGGCGCGTGGTAAGATGTATGGCTACACCTTC
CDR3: CSVEGGARGKMYGYTF